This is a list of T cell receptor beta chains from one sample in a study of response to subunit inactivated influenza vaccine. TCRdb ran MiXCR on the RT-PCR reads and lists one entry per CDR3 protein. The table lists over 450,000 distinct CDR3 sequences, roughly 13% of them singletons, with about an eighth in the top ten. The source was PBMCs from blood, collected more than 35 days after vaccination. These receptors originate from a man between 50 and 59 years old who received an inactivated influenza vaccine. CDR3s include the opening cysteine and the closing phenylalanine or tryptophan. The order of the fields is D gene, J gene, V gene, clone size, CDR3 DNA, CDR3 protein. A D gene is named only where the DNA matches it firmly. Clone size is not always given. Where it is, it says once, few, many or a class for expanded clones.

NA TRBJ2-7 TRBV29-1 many TGCAGCGTTGGGGTCGGAGCCGGTACCTACGAGCAGTACTTC CSVGVGAGTYEQYF
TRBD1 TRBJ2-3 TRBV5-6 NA TGTGCCAGCAGCTTGGGGCCTCTGGGGGACAGCCCCACAGATACGCAGTATTTT CASSLGPLGDSPTDTQYF
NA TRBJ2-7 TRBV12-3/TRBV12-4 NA TGTGCCAGCACCTTGGGAGACCGAACCTACGAGCAGTACTTC CASTLGDRTYEQYF
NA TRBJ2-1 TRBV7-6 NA TGTGCCAGCAGCTTAGCCGTCAGCTACTACAATGAGCAGTTCTTC CASSLAVSYYNEQFF
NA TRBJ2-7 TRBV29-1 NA TGCAGCGTCCCGGGGACATACTCCTACGAGCAGTACTTC CSVPGTYSYEQYF
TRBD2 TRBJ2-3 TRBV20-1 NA TGCAGTGCTAGTCTGAGTGGCGGGGGGCCCACAGATACGCAGTATTTT CSASLSGGGPTDTQYF
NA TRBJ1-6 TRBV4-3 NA TGCGCCAGCAGCCAAGAAGGGGGACGGTTGAATTCACCCCTCCACTTT CASSQEGGRLNSPLHF
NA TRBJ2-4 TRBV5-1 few TGCGCCAGCAGCTTGGGGGGCCAAGAAAACATTCAGTACTTC CASSLGGQENIQYF
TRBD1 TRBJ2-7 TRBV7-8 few TGTGCCAGCAGCATGCGACAGGGGCTGGTGAACGAGCAGTACTTC CASSMRQGLVNEQYF
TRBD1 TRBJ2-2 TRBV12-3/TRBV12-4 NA TGTGTCAGCAGGCCGACAGGGTCGAGCACCGGGGAGCTGTTTTTT CVSRPTGSSTGELFF
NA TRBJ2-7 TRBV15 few TGTGCCACCAAGGTAGCACTATCATTGGACTACGAGCAGTACTTC CATKVALSLDYEQYF
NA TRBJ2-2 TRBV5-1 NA TGCGCCAGCAGCTTGGAAGGGGCGGACACCGGGGAGCTGTTTTTT CASSLEGADTGELFF
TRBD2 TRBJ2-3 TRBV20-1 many TGCAGTGCTAGGGACTCCGGGACTAGCGGGAGTGATACGCAGTATTTT CSARDSGTSGSDTQYF
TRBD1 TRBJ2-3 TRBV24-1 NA TGTGCCACCAGTGGGATAAGGGAGACAGGGTATGATACGCAGTATTTT CATSGIRETGYDTQYF
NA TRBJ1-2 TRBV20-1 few TGCAGTGCCCCCCTTATGTCAGCTAACTATGGCTACACCTTC CSAPLMSANYGYTF
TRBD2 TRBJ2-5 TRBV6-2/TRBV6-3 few TGTGCCAGCAGTTACCTAGGACTAGCGGGAGGACCTGTTCGGACCCAGTACTTC CASSYLGLAGGPVRTQYF
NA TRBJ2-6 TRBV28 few TGTGCCAGCAGTTCCGGGGGGCAGCTTACTGGGGCCAACGTCCTGACTTTC CASSSGGQLTGANVLTF
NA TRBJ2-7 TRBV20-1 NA TGCAGTGCTAGGCCGCCGGGCATCCCTCGGGAGCAGTACTTC CSARPPGIPREQYF